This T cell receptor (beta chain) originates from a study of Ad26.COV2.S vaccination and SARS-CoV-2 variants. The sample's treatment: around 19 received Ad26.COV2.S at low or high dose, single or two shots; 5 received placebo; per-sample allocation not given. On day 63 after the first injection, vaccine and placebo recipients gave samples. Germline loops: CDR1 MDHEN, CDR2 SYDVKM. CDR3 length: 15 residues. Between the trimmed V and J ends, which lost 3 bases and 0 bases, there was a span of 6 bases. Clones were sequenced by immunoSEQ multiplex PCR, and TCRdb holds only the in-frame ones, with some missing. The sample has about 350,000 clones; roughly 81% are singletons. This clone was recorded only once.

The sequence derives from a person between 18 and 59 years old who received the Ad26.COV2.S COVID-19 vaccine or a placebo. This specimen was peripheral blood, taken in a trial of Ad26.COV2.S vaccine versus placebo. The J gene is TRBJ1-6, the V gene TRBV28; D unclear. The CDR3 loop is CASSLTSSYNSPLHF. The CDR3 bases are TGTGCCAGCAGTTTGACTAGCTCCTATAATTCACCCCTCCACTTT.